Each of the 28 T cell receptor beta chains below was sequenced from the same sample in a study of blood T cells in healthy people across ages. For the second PCR, which ran for about 7 to 11 cycles, a sample-barcoded 5' primer and a J-beta primer mix were used. One entry per CDR3 protein, called by TCRdb with MiXCR from the 5' RACE reads. The sample lists about 730,000 distinct CDR3 sequences; around 40% were seen once. The sequencing sample was made of blood. These receptors were taken from a woman aged 55-70 years in good health.

The chain uses TRBV9 and TRBJ2-1, with a tentative D call TRBD2 (5 bases). CDR3 length: 14 amino acids. CDR1 SGDLS and CDR2 YYNGEE come from the germline V gene. Trimming removed 6 bases from V and 10 bases from J, with 20 bases in between. CDR3 in amino acids: CASTILVGSEEQFF. CDR3 nucleotide sequence: TGTGCCAGCACCATACTAGTGGGATCAGAGGAGCAGTTCTTC.

V gene TRBV20-1 combines with J gene TRBJ2-2; TRBD2 matches at 7 bases. Germline loops: CDR1 DFQATT, CDR2 SNEGSKA (reference sequence). Trimming cost V 3 bases and J 6 bases; bases outside gene matches: 7. This CDR3 has 14 residues. The CDR3 DNA sequence: TGCAGTGCTAGTCGGCGGGAGATTCCCGGGGAGCTGTTTTTT. Translating it yields CSASRREIPGELFF.

V is TRBV10-3 and J is TRBJ1-5; 8 bases are shared with TRBD1. V gave up 7 bases and J gave up 6 bases; unmatched junction bases: 5. Per germline, CDR1 ENHRY and CDR2 SYGVKD. The CDR3 is 13 amino acids. The CDR3 loop reads CAITQGVGQPQHF. The CDR3 DNA follows: TGTGCCATCACACAGGGGGTTGGTCAGCCCCAGCATTTT.

This clonotype was counted a few times. This chain connects TRBV4-1 to TRBJ2-5, with 13 nucleotides matching TRBD2. Losses at the gene ends were 4 bases for V and 1 base for J; bases not matched to a gene: 3. Germline CDR1 is MGHRA and CDR2 is YSYEKL. The CDR3 contains 16 residues. The CDR3 DNA follows: TGCGCCAGCAGCCCGGGACTAGCGGGGCTCCAAGAGACCCAGTACTTC. Its protein product is CASSPGLAGLQETQYF.

The chain uses TRBV12-3 or TRBV12-4 and TRBJ2-3; D possibly corresponds to TRBD2 (5 bases). The CDR3 is 14 amino acids. Trimming removed 2 bases from V and 4 bases from J, with 10 bases in between. The CDR3: CASSLTLASDTQYF. DNA of the CDR3: TGTGCCAGCAGTTTAACCCTAGCTTCAGATACGCAGTATTTT.

In this sample, this clonotype turned up a few times. The chain couples TRBV20-1 to TRBJ1-2, with D tentatively TRBD1 (5 bases). The ends were cut back, 2 bases at V and 2 bases at J, with 12 bases in the middle. Germline V CDR1 and CDR2: DFQATT, SNEGSKA (reference sequence). The CDR3 runs 14 residues. For the CDR3, the DNA is TGCAGTGCTAGACGTCCAGGGACCAACTATGGCTACACCTTC. Translating it yields CSARRPGTNYGYTF.

The CDR3 here is CASSPPGVGKGNTIYF. In nucleotides, the CDR3 is TGTGCCAGCAGCCCCCCCGGGGTGGGGAAGGGAAACACCATATATTTT. The gene calls are TRBV9 and TRBJ1-3; D not resolved. CDR1 is SGDLS, CDR2 YYNGEE, per germline. The length of the CDR3 is 16 residues. Between the trimmed V and J ends, which lost 4 bases and 4 bases, there was a span of 18 bases.

CDR3 DNA: TGTGCCATCAGCCCGGGAACGGGACAGTACTTC. Amino acids: CAISPGTGQYF. The chain carries TRBV10-3 and TRBJ2-7; the D gene is possibly TRBD2 (5 bases). V lost 6 bases and J lost 10, with 13 bases in between. Germline V CDR1 and CDR2: ENHRY, SYGVKD. There are 11 residues in the CDR3.

The V and J genes are TRBV5-1 and TRBJ1-4, with TRBD1 as a possible D gene (5 bases). Trimming shortened V by 4 bases and J by 2 bases, and 21 bases separated the two germline ends. Germline CDR1 reads SGHRS; CDR2 reads YFSETQ. The CDR3 sequence is 18 residues long. The CDR3 region has the DNA TGCGCCAGCAGCCCACGAGGGGTCTTAGACCCCACTAATGAAAAACTGTTTTTT. Translating gives CASSPRGVLDPTNEKLFF.

The V gene is TRBV12-3 or TRBV12-4, the J gene TRBJ2-7; TRBD1 agrees at 8 bases. The CDR3 loop spans 12 amino acids. V shed 6 bases and J 5 bases; nucleotides not matched to a gene: 3. This chain's CDR3 is CASRLTGDEQYF. CDR3 nucleotide sequence: TGTGCCAGCAGACTGACAGGGGACGAGCAGTACTTC.

This clonotype showed up just a few times. V is TRBV7-2 and J is TRBJ2-1, with TRBD1 matching over 9 bases. J gave up 2 bases and V 6 bases, and 8 bases lay outside the gene matches. The CDR3 contains 16 residues. Germline CDR1 reads SGHTA; CDR2 reads FQGNSA. CDR3 sequence reads: CASRLSGTGPYNEQFF. CDR3 bases: TGTGCCAGCAGATTAAGCGGGACAGGGCCCTACAATGAGCAGTTCTTC.

This clonotype was seen a handful of times. The genes are TRBV29-1 and TRBJ2-1; TRBD1 matches at 7 bases. J was trimmed by 10 bases and V by 7 bases; bases with no gene match: 13. The CDR3 is 13 residues long. Germline assignment: CDR1 SQVTM and CDR2 ANQGSEA. This chain's CDR3 is CSALISRTGEQFF. For the CDR3, the DNA is TGCAGCGCCCTAATATCCAGGACAGGAGAGCAGTTCTTC.

This clonotype was seen only once. The junction does not match germline at one end; this may be a read error. J is TRBJ2-7 and V is TRBV20-1; D might be TRBD2 (6 bases). The CDR3 spans 14 residues. Germline V gene data show CDR1 as DFQATT and CDR2 as SNEGSKA (reference sequence). CDR3 bases: TGCAGTGCCAGAGAGGGACGGGGGTCCTACGAGCAGTACTTC. Translated, it gives CSAREGRGSYEQYF.

The J gene is TRBJ2-3, the V gene TRBV12-3 or TRBV12-4, with 11 bases matching TRBD2. The CDR3 totals 16 residues. Losses at the gene ends were 6 bases for V and 3 bases for J; bases not matched to a gene: 8. CDR3 sequence: CASSPYSGGGTDTQYF. DNA for the CDR3: TGTGCCAGCAGCCCCTATAGCGGGGGGGGAACAGATACGCAGTATTTT.

The rearrangement joins TRBV7-3 to TRBJ2-6, with D tentatively TRBD2 (6 bases). Germline V gives CDR1 SGHTA, CDR2 FQGTGA. The CDR3 consists of 18 residues. V was trimmed by 5 bases and J by 1 base, leaving 18 bases between them. The CDR3 bases are TGTGCCAGCAGCGATCCGGTTGGAGGGGTTTCTGGGGCCAACGTCCTGACTTTC. This gives the protein CASSDPVGGVSGANVLTF.

The chain is built from TRBV6-2 or TRBV6-3 and TRBJ1-5; tentative D call: TRBD1 (6 bases). The CDR3 runs 14 residues. Germline loops: CDR1 MNHEY, CDR2 SVGEGT. The germline V and J ends were trimmed by 4 bases and 9 bases, with 16 bases remaining between them. The CDR3 DNA reads as TGTGCCAGCAGTTCCACCATCAGGGGTCGGCCCCAGCATTTT. Its protein is CASSSTIRGRPQHF.

This clonotype appeared a few times. The chain couples TRBV7-3 to TRBJ1-1, with 7 bases matching TRBD1. With 5 bases clipped from V and 0 bases from J, the junction kept 9 bases outside the gene matches. This CDR3 is built from 16 residues. Germline-derived CDR1 and CDR2 are SGHTA and FQGTGA. In DNA, the CDR3 is TGTGCCAGCAGCACCCGACAGGGAACCTTGAACACTGAAGCTTTCTTT. Residues: CASSTRQGTLNTEAFF.

V gene TRBV12-3 or TRBV12-4 combines with J gene TRBJ1-6; D possibly corresponds to TRBD1 (5 bases). V lost 3 bases and J lost 9, with 12 bases in between. This CDR3 region has 14 residues. This chain's CDR3 is CASSFGQGSSPLHF. The CDR3 nucleotides read TGTGCCAGCAGTTTCGGGCAGGGTTCTTCACCCCTCCACTTT.

The chain couples TRBV15 to TRBJ2-1; D is unclear. The germline gives CDR1 LNHNV, CDR2 YYDKDF (reference sequence). The CDR3 is 15 amino acids. V lost 3 bases and J lost 13, with 22 bases in between. The DNA of the CDR3 is TGTGCCACCAGCAGGACACGACCTTATCAAGAGACCCAGTTCTTC. It codes for CATSRTRPYQETQFF.

V is TRBV5-1 and J is TRBJ2-5, with 9 positions matching TRBD2. CDR1 SGHRS and CDR2 YFSETQ come from the germline V gene. CDR3 length: 17 residues. The V segment lost 0 bases and the J segment 2 bases; nucleotides outside the gene matches: 8. CDR3 sequence (DNA): TGCGCCAGCAGCTTGGGGCTAGCGGGACTCACACAAGAGACCCAGTACTTC. Amino acids: CASSLGLAGLTQETQYF.

This clonotype was recorded a few times. The rearrangement uses TRBV5-1 and TRBJ1-1, with D possibly matching TRBD1 (6 bases). V lost 0 bases and J 8 bases, leaving 23 bases between the germline ends. CDR1 SGHRS and CDR2 YFSETQ come from the germline V gene. The CDR3 is 17 residues long. The CDR3 protein is CASSLEGGSGSGTEAFF. CDR3 bases: TGCGCCAGCAGCTTGGAAGGGGGTTCAGGGTCGGGAACCGAAGCTTTCTTT.

A note on this clonotype: It may be a read error: a sequence one base away is much more abundant. V is TRBV20-1 and J is TRBJ2-7, with 10 nucleotides matching TRBD2. The germline gives CDR1 DFQATT, CDR2 SNEGSKA (reference sequence). This CDR3 has 15 residues. The junction had 12 bases not matched to a gene; V was cut back by 5 bases and J by 5 bases. The CDR3 DNA is TGCAGTGCTTTTCCCCCACCTAGCGGGAGTAACGAGCAGTACTTC. Residues: CSAFPPPSGSNEQYF.

A few counts support this clonotype. The chain combines TRBV21-1 with TRBJ2-7; the D call of TRBD1 is as the table states it, not checked on the DNA. TRBV21-1 has pseudogene status. The length of the CDR3 is 14 residues. CDR3 sequence reads: CASSRYGTAFEQYF. The DNA of the CDR3 is TGTGCCAGCAGCAGATACGGGACAGCCTTCGAGCAGTACTTC.

V and J are TRBV20-1 and TRBJ2-1; D uncertain. The CDR3 sequence is 14 residues long. Germline-derived CDR1 and CDR2 are DFQATT and SNEGSKA (reference sequence). V lost 2 bases and J 8 bases, leaving 16 bases between the germline ends. CDR3 nucleotide sequence: TGCAGTGCTAGAACCGGGCCACCCCTCGATGAGCAGTTCTTC. Protein sequence: CSARTGPPLDEQFF.

J is TRBJ2-1 and V is TRBV5-4; maybe TRBD1 (5 bases). The J call may be incorrect, as the DNA end agrees better with TRBJ2-7. Germline assignment: CDR1 SGHNT and CDR2 YYREEE (reference sequence). The CDR3 consists of 15 residues. The CDR3 spells CASSLAGAAYNEQYF. The CDR3 nucleotides are TGTGCCAGCAGCTTGGCTGGGGCTGCCTACAATGAGCAGTACTTC.

The chain has TRBV30 and TRBJ2-7; TRBD2 matches 7 bases. V shed 2 bases, J shed 2 bases, and the junction held 0 bases outside the gene matches. This CDR3 has 12 amino acids. Germline V gives CDR1 GTSNPN, CDR2 SVGIG (reference sequence). CDR3 amino acids: CAWSSGAYEQYF. CDR3 DNA: TGTGCCTGGAGTAGCGGGGCCTACGAGCAGTACTTC.

In the case of this clonotype: A much bigger clone sits one base away, suggesting this may be a read error. This chain uses TRBV7-2 with TRBJ2-3; D not certain. V gave up 5 bases and J gave up 0 bases, with 9 bases separating them. Germline lookup yields CDR1 SGHTA and CDR2 FQGNSA. The length of the CDR3 is 14 residues. Here the CDR3 reads CTSSPPSSTDTQYF. Here the CDR3 DNA reads TGTACCAGCAGCCCTCCCTCAAGCACAGATACGCAGTATTTT.

The chain links TRBV18 to TRBJ2-3; D perhaps matches TRBD2 (5 bases). The germline V gene has CDR1 KGHSH and CDR2 LQKENI. There are 14 residues in the CDR3. V lost 3 bases to trimming and J lost 2 bases, with 9 bases between them. The CDR3: CASSPETNTDTQYF. The CDR3 DNA follows: TGTGCCAGCTCACCGGAGACTAACACAGATACGCAGTATTTT.